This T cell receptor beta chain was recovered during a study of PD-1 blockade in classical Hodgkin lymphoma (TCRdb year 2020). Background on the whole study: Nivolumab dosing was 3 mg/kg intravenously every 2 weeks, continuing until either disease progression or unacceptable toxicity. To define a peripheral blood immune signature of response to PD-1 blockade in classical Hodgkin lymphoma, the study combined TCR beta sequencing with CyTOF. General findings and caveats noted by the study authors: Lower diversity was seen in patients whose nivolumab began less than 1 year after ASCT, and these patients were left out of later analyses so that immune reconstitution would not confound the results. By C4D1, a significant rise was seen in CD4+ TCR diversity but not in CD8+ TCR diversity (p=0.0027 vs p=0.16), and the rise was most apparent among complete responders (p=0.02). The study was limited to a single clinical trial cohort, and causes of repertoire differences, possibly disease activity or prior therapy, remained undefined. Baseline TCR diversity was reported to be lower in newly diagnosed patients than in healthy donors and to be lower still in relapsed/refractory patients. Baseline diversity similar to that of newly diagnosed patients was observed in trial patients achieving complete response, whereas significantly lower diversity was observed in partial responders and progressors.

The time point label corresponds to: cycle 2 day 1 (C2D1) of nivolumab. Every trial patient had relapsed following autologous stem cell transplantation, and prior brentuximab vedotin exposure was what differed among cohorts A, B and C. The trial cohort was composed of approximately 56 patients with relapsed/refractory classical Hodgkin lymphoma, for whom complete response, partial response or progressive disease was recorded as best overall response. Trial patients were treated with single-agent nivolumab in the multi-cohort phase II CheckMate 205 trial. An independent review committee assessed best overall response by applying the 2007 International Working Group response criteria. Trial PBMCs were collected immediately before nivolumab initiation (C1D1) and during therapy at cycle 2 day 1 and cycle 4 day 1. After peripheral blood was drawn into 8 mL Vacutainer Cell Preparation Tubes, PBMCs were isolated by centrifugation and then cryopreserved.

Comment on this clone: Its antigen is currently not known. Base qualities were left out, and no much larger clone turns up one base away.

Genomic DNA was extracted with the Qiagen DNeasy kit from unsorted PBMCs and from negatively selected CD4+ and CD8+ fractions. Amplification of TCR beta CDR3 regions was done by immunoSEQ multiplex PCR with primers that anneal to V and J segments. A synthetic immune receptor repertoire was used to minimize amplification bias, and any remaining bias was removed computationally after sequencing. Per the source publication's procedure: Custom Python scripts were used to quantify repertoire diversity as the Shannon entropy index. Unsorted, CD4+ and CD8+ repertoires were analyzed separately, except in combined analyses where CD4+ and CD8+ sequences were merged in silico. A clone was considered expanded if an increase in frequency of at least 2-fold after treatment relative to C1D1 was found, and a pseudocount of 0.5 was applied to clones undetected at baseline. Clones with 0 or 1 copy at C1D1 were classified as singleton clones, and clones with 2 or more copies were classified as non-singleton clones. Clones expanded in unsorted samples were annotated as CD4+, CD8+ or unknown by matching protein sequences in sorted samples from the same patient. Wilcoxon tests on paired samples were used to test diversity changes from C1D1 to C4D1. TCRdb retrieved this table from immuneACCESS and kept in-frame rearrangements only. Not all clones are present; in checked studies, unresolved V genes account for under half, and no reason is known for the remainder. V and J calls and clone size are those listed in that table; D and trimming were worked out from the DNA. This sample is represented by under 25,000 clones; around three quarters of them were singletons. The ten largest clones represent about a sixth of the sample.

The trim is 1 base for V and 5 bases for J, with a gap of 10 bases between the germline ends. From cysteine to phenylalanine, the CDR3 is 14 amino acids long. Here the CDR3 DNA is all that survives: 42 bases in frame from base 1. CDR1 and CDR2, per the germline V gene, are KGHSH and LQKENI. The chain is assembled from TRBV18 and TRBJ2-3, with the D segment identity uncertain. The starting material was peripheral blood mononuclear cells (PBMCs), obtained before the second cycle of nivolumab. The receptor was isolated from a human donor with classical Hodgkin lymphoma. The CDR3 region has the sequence CASSPQSSQDTQYF. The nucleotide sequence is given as TGTGCCAGCTCACCACAGTCGAGTCAAGATACGCAGTATTTT. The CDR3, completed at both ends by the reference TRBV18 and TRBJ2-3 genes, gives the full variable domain NAGVMQNPRHLVRRRGQEARLRCSPMKGHSHVYWYRQLPEEGLKFMVYLQKENIIDESGMPKERFSAEFPKEGPSILRIQQVVRGDSAAYFCASSPQSSQDTQYFGPGTRLTVL.